This T cell receptor beta chain was profiled in a study of blood T cell repertoires in COVID-19. In the study overall: COVID-19 samples, acute and convalescent, were from the United States, Italy and Spain. T cells, B-cell-depleted T cells, or PBMCs supplied cDNA or gDNA.

Methods used by the authors: Using reference gene primer amplification, nucleated cell counts were estimated. Measured with immunoSEQ multiplex PCR; TCRdb has only the in-frame clones, and not every one. That table furnishes V, J and clone size, whereas the DNA furnished D and trimming. The sample holds tens of thousands of clones, 77% seen once. Germline assignment: CDR1 LNHDA and CDR2 SQIVND (reference sequence). V was pared by 1 base and J by 4 bases, with 16 bases between. The CDR3 spans 16 residues. Sequencing was carried out using peripheral blood. The chain is built from TRBV19 and TRBJ1-1; TRBD1 is a possible D gene (5 bases). The sequence came from a woman in her sixties or seventies with acute or convalescent COVID-19. The CDR3 region has the DNA TGTGCCAGTAGTATAGCAAGGGGTACGGGAGCCACTGAAGCTTTCTTT. This translates into CASSIARGTGATEAFF. The full variable domain, rest sourced from reference TRBV19 and TRBJ1-1, is DGGITQSPKYLFRKEGQNVTLSCEQNLNHDAMYWYRQDPGQGLRLIYYSQIVNDFQKGDIAEGYSVSREKKESFPLTVTSAQKNPTAFYLCASSIARGTGATEAFFGQGTRLTVV.